These 26 T cell receptor beta chains originate from one sample sequenced in a study of blood T cell repertoires in COVID-19. Sequencing used immunoSEQ multiplex PCR; TCRdb keeps in-frame clones, though not all of them. The sample consists of around 280,000 clones, approximately 86% of them appearing once. Sequences were obtained from peripheral blood. The receptors here all came from a woman aged 45-60 years who had recovered from COVID-19.

This clone was recorded once. The rearrangement joins TRBV5-4 to TRBJ1-2; the D gene is possibly TRBD1 (5 bases). CDR1 SGHNT and CDR2 YYREEE come from the germline V gene (reference sequence). The CDR3 extends over 17 amino acids. Trimming left V 0 bases short and J 3 bases short, with 18 bases between. CDR3 residues: CASSLGPGPSRDYGYTF. In DNA, the CDR3 is TGTGCCAGCAGCTTGGGGCCAGGGCCTTCTAGGGACTATGGCTACACCTTC.

The chain recombines TRBV2 with TRBJ1-6; D may be TRBD1 (6 bases). The CDR3 totals 13 residues. Trimming shortened V by 5 bases and J by 7 bases, and 9 bases separated the two germline ends. Germline V lookup: CDR1 SNHLY, CDR2 FYNNEI. The CDR3 sequence: CASSSDSNSPLHF. The CDR3, as DNA: TGTGCCAGCAGTTCGGACAGCAATTCACCCCTCCACTTT.

The chain combines TRBV7-2 with TRBJ1-4; D not resolved. V was trimmed by 2 bases and J by 7 bases, leaving 8 bases between them. The CDR3 loop spans 13 amino acids. Per germline, CDR1 SGHTA and CDR2 FQGNSA. CDR3 sequence: CASSLLRGEKLFF. In DNA form, the CDR3 reads TGTGCCAGCAGCTTACTGCGGGGTGAAAAACTGTTTTTT.

The V call is TRBV28, the J call TRBJ1-2; 7 bases are shared with TRBD1. The CDR3 is made up of 14 amino acids. Germline V gene sequence: CDR1 MDHEN, CDR2 SYDVKM. Unmatched junction bases numbered 6, after V lost 4 bases and J lost 4 bases. CDR3 nucleotides: TGTGCCAGCAGTTCATGGGGACAGTCCTATGGCTACACCTTC. As protein: CASSSWGQSYGYTF.

This clone was observed once. The V call is TRBV29-1, the J call TRBJ1-2, with 9 bases aligning to TRBD1. The V and J ends lost 0 bases and 1 base, in that order; junction bases with no gene match: 12. CDR1 and CDR2 (germline): SQVTM, ANQGSEA. The CDR3 has 18 residues. The CDR3 DNA reads TGCAGCGTTGAAGATCTAGGGACAGGGACCTTGTTTAACTATGGCTACACCTTC. Protein: CSVEDLGTGTLFNYGYTF.

V and J are TRBV5-4 and TRBJ1-3; D remains ambiguous. V was pared by 1 base and J by 0 bases, with 11 bases between. CDR1 is SGHNT, CDR2 YYREEE, per germline (reference sequence). The CDR3 extends over 16 amino acids. The CDR3 bases are TGTGCCAGCAGCTTGACAGCACGTGCCTCTGGAAACACCATATATTTT. This encodes CASSLTARASGNTIYF.

V gene TRBV27 combines with J gene TRBJ1-1, with D unresolved. The CDR3 consists of 14 residues. The germline CDR1 and CDR2 sequences are MNHEY and SMNVEV (reference sequence). The V end lost 2 bases, the J end lost 1 base, and 8 bases lay between the germline ends. The CDR3 coding sequence is TGTGCCAGCAGTTTAAGATCCGGGAACACTGAAGCTTTCTTT. It yields the protein CASSLRSGNTEAFF.

The chain recombines TRBV5-1 with TRBJ2-2, with 12 nucleotides matching TRBD2. This CDR3 has 15 amino acids. V trimming: 1 base; J trimming: 11 bases; junction bases outside the gene matches: 6. In germline, CDR1 is SGHRS, CDR2 YFSETQ. CDR3 amino acids: CASSLFLAGGDELFF. DNA of the CDR3: TGCGCCAGCAGCTTGTTCCTAGCGGGAGGGGACGAGCTGTTTTTT.

The rearrangement uses TRBV29-1 and TRBJ1-2; 9 positions match TRBD1. There are 14 residues in the CDR3. The V gene end was trimmed by 6 bases and the J gene end by 3 bases; junction bases not matched to a gene: 8. Germline CDR1 reads SQVTM; CDR2 reads ANQGSEA. CDR3 loop: CSVASGTGYYGYTF. In DNA form, the CDR3 reads TGCAGCGTCGCCTCCGGGACAGGGTACTATGGCTACACCTTC.

This clone was detected ten times or more. This chain links TRBV4-1 with TRBJ1-1; TRBD1 might be the D (6 bases). V dropped 4 bases and J dropped 0 bases, with 15 bases sitting between them. Germline V gives CDR1 MGHRA, CDR2 YSYEKL. The CDR3 runs 16 residues. This CDR3 is CASSLGTSGVNTEAFF. The CDR3 DNA is TGCGCCAGCAGCCTCGGGACATCTGGGGTGAACACTGAAGCTTTCTTT.

V and J are TRBV11-2 and TRBJ1-2; 8 bases map to TRBD1. CDR1 is SGHAT, CDR2 FQNNGV, per germline. CDR3 length equals 14 residues. V lost 3 bases and J lost 4; bases outside the gene matches: 4. CDR3 sequence: CASSFAGGSYGYTF. In nucleotides, the CDR3 is TGTGCCAGCAGCTTCGCAGGGGGCAGCTATGGCTACACCTTC.

The V call is TRBV19, the J call TRBJ1-4; 9 positions agree with TRBD1. CDR3 length: 15 residues. J lost 6 bases, V lost 4 bases, and 6 bases had no gene match. Germline V gene lookup returns CDR1 LNHDA and CDR2 SQIVND (reference sequence). Here the CDR3 DNA reads TGTGCCAGTAGTAGAGCGGGACAGGGAGATGAAAAACTGTTTTTT. Encoded protein: CASSRAGQGDEKLFF.

This clone has just a few counts. This sequence joins TRBV6-6 and TRBJ1-2; tentatively, D is TRBD1 (6 bases). This CDR3 has 13 amino acids. Germline CDR1 reads MNHNY; CDR2 reads SVGAGI (reference sequence). V shed 9 bases and J shed 2 bases, with 13 bases lying between them. The CDR3 DNA reads TGTGCCAGTCGTCCAGGGGTAAACTATGGCTACACCTTC. Translating gives CASRPGVNYGYTF.

V is TRBV5-6 and J is TRBJ1-2, with 7 positions matching TRBD1. J was trimmed by 8 bases and V by 4 bases; bases with no gene match: 14. Germline values: CDR1 SGHDT, CDR2 YYEEEE. The CDR3 length is 15 residues. The CDR3 DNA sequence: TGTGCCAGCAGCGCCCTGGGACAGCCCCCCTCCGGCTACACCTTC. Translated: CASSALGQPPSGYTF.

V gene TRBV12-5 combines with J gene TRBJ2-3, with D possibly being TRBD1 (6 bases). Trimming took off 5 bases at V and 4 bases at J, with 10 bases between the two ends. CDR1 and CDR2 from the germline V gene are LGHNT and FRNRAP. The CDR3 covers 13 residues. The CDR3 nucleotides are TGTGCTAGTGGTGCCTCAGGGGCAGATACGCAGTATTTT. This translates into CASGASGADTQYF. Drawing the rest from reference TRBV12-5 and TRBJ2-3, the complete variable domain is DARVTQTPRHKVTEMGQEVTMRCQPILGHNTVFWYRQTMMQGLELLAYFRNRAPLDDSGMPKDRFSAEMPDATLATLKIQPSEPRDSAVYFCASGASGADTQYFGPGTRLTVL.

The genes are TRBV4-3 and TRBJ2-1; 10 bases match TRBD1. Trimming at V came to 0 bases and at J to 1 base, leaving 3 bases not matched to a gene. Germline V lookup: CDR1 LGHNA, CDR2 YSLEER. The CDR3 is 17 residues long. The CDR3 sequence: CASSQDLGQGSYNEQFF. The CDR3 nucleotides are TGCGCCAGCAGCCAAGACCTGGGACAGGGGTCCTACAATGAGCAGTTCTTC.

This chain connects TRBV6-5 to TRBJ2-1; 12 bases line up with TRBD1. CDR1 MNHEY and CDR2 SVGAGI come from the germline V gene. The CDR3 has 14 amino acids. Germline trimming cut 5 bases from V and 7 bases from J; bases unmatched to any gene: 3. The CDR3 sequence is CASSPGQGANEQFF. CDR3 coding DNA: TGTGCCAGCAGTCCGGGACAGGGGGCAAATGAGCAGTTCTTC.

This chain joins TRBV9 and TRBJ1-1, with 12 bases lining up with TRBD1. The CDR3 runs to 15 residues. V gave up 4 bases and J gave up 8 bases; unmatched junction bases: 9. Germline CDR1 SGDLS, CDR2 YYNGEE. CDR3 coding DNA: TGTGCCAGCAGCCCCTACCCCGGGACAGGGGGCGAAGCTTTCTTT. Residues: CASSPYPGTGGEAFF.

V usage is TRBV3-1 (or the pseudogene TRBV3-2) and J usage is TRBJ2-2, with D perhaps TRBD2 (6 bases). CDR3 length: 14 amino acids. Germline assignment: CDR1 LGHDT and CDR2 YNNKEL (reference sequence). V lost 1 base to trimming and J lost 8 bases, with 11 bases between them. The CDR3 region has the DNA TGTGCCAGCAGCCAAGCGAGGGACTGGGGGGAGCTGTTTTTT. Its protein product is CASSQARDWGELFF.

The V call is TRBV4-2, the J call TRBJ2-2; TRBD2 is a possible D gene (6 bases). V shed 1 base and J shed 3 bases, with 18 bases lying between them. CDR1 and CDR2 (germline): LGHNA, YNFKEQ. There are 18 residues in the CDR3. CDR3: CASSQVEGIADYTGELFF. The DNA for the CDR3 is TGTGCCAGCAGCCAAGTTGAAGGAATAGCGGACTACACCGGGGAGCTGTTTTTT.

The chain employs TRBV9 and TRBJ1-2; D call uncertain. Germline values: CDR1 SGDLS, CDR2 YYNGEE. The V end was cut by 4 bases, the J end by 4 bases, with 11 bases between. This CDR3 region has 13 residues. The CDR3 nucleotides read TGTGCCAGCAGCCCAGGAGGCACCTATGGCTACACCTTC. The encoded protein is CASSPGGTYGYTF.

The chain combines TRBV4-3 with TRBJ2-7; 7 bases align to TRBD2. Looked up from germline, CDR1 is LGHNA and CDR2 is YSLEER. CDR3 length: 17 amino acids. Trimming at V came to 0 bases and at J to 1 base, leaving 9 bases not matched to a gene. CDR3 in DNA: TGCGCCAGCAGCCAAGAGTTGGGCAGGGAGGGGTCCTACGAGCAGTACTTC. Protein: CASSQELGREGSYEQYF.

This clone was seen a single time. This chain joins TRBV19 and TRBJ1-1, with D perhaps matching TRBD1 (5 bases). V shed 4 bases and J shed 1 base, with 16 bases lying between them. This CDR3 has 16 residues. Germline CDR1 reads LNHDA; CDR2 reads SQIVND (reference sequence). The CDR3 DNA reads as TGTGCCAGTAGTACATCTTCCCAAACAGGGAACACTGAAGCTTTCTTT. Its translation: CASSTSSQTGNTEAFF.

J is TRBJ1-2 and V is TRBV5-8; D not certain. Deletions cut 6 bases from V and 2 bases from J, with 23 bases between. The CDR3 length is 17 residues. CDR1 and CDR2 (germline): SGHTS, YDEGEE. CDR3 region: CASKNRFANHQNYGYTF. CDR3 coding DNA: TGTGCCAGCAAGAACCGCTTTGCAAACCATCAGAACTATGGCTACACCTTC.

The gene calls are TRBV10-3 and TRBJ1-5, with D maybe TRBD1 (5 bases). V lost 7 bases to trimming and J lost 5 bases, with 12 bases between them. Germline lookup yields CDR1 ENHRY and CDR2 SYGVKD. The CDR3 is 13 residues long. The CDR3 is CAITGFEDQPQHF. In nucleotides, the CDR3 is TGTGCCATCACAGGGTTTGAGGATCAGCCCCAGCATTTT.

The chain links TRBV4-3 to TRBJ1-2, with 8 bases identical to TRBD1. Trimming cost V 3 bases and J 6 bases; bases outside gene matches: 3. The germline gives CDR1 LGHNA, CDR2 YSLEER. This CDR3 contains 13 residues. This CDR3 reads CASSQQTGDGYTF. CDR3 DNA sequence: TGCGCCAGCAGCCAGCAGACAGGGGATGGCTACACCTTC.